This T cell receptor beta chain was sequenced during a study of OX40 agonist ivuxolimab in advanced cancers. Study overall: Partial response was recorded in three patients: one hepatocellular carcinoma and two cutaneous melanoma cases.

The cohort excluded patients with autoimmune disease history or systemic immunosuppression. Sequencing used immunoSEQ multiplex PCR; TCRdb keeps in-frame clones, though not all of them. The repertoire consists of around 80,000 clones, with roughly 80% occurring once and the leading ten covering 6.5% to 8%. CDR1 MNHNY and CDR2 SVGAGI come from the germline V gene (reference sequence). The CDR3 length is 15 residues. Trimming pared 0 bases from V and 0 bases from J, leaving 8 bases between. The table lists this clone with a few counts. The TCR originated in an adult with an advanced solid tumor such as melanoma, head and neck, liver or kidney cancer. Material: CD4+ or CD8+ T cells sorted from blood, obtained in a trial of the OX40 agonist ivuxolimab. The V and J genes are TRBV6-6 and TRBJ1-1, with D unclear. The CDR3 region is CASSYSTQMNTEAFF. The DNA for the CDR3 is TGTGCCAGCAGTTACTCGACGCAGATGAACACTGAAGCTTTCTTT.